Included here is one T cell receptor beta chain sequence, with context. The sample originates from a study of cytomegalovirus exposure and HLA in healthy donors. The study ran its PCR with 60 Vbeta and 13 Jbeta primers. Measured with immunoSEQ multiplex PCR; TCRdb has only the in-frame clones, and not every one. The profile shows 150,000 to 200,000 clones, 70% to 80% of them singletons. Losses at the gene ends were 4 bases for V and 3 bases for J; bases not matched to a gene: 3. This CDR3 has 15 residues. Germline V gene lookup returns CDR1 SGHNT and CDR2 YYREEE (reference sequence). The chain employs TRBV5-4 and TRBJ2-5, with 13 nucleotides matching TRBD2. Material for sequencing was PBMCs. The clonotype originates from a male donor in good health and CMV-seropositive. The CDR3: CASSLGLAGEETQYF. In nucleotides, the CDR3 is TGTGCCAGCAGCCTCGGACTAGCGGGGGAAGAGACCCAGTACTTC.